The 14 T cell receptor beta chains presented below share a single source sample, sequenced in a study of blood T cell repertoires in COVID-19. TCRdb keeps only in-frame clones here, not all; method: immunoSEQ multiplex PCR. The sample comprises about 59,000 clones, less than 80% of which are singletons, and less than 10% rests with the top ten. The sample taken for sequencing was peripheral blood. These TCRs come from a human donor in a cohort sampled during active COVID-19.

The chain employs TRBV9 and TRBJ1-1; 8 bases match TRBD1. V trimming: 4 bases; J trimming: 5 bases; junction bases outside the gene matches: 16. The germline gives CDR1 SGDLS, CDR2 YYNGEE. CDR3 length equals 17 residues. CDR3 sequence (DNA): TGTGCCAGCAGCCCGATTTCACAGGGGGTTCGTGGGACTGAAGCTTTCTTT. It yields the protein CASSPISQGVRGTEAFF.

This sequence joins TRBV6-2 or TRBV6-3 and TRBJ2-2, with D perhaps matching TRBD2 (6 bases). This CDR3 spans 17 amino acids. Germline CDR1 is MNHEY and CDR2 is SVGEGT. The V end lost 1 base, the J end lost 7 bases, and 19 bases lay between the germline ends. The DNA of the CDR3 is TGTGCCAGCAGTTACTGGCCTAGCGCCGGTCGAGGCGGGGAGCTGTTTTTT. It specifies CASSYWPSAGRGGELFF.

The rearrangement uses TRBV5-4 and TRBJ2-3; possibly TRBD2 for D (5 bases). The CDR3 length is 15 residues. CDR1 and CDR2 from the germline V gene are SGHNT and YYREEE (reference sequence). V lost 2 bases and J lost 3, with 13 bases in between. Here the CDR3 reads CASSFGVPGTDTQYF. Written as DNA, the CDR3 is TGTGCCAGCAGCTTCGGGGTACCGGGGACAGATACGCAGTATTTT.

The chain joins TRBV27 to TRBJ2-7; unclear D gene. Deletions cut 8 bases from V and 6 bases from J, with 11 bases between. The CDR3 runs to 11 residues. Germline lookup yields CDR1 MNHEY and CDR2 SMNVEV (reference sequence). CDR3 bases: TGTGCCAGCTGGTACGGGTTCGAGCAGTACTTC. It specifies CASWYGFEQYF.

The chain carries TRBV11-2 and TRBJ1-4; TRBD1 is a possible D gene (5 bases). CDR1 and CDR2 from the germline V gene are SGHAT and FQNNGV. Trimming cost V 5 bases and J 8 bases, with 15 bases left between them. This CDR3 is 14 amino acids long. The CDR3 DNA sequence: TGTGCCAGCAGCCCCCAGGGAGGAGGCGAAAAACTGTTTTTT. It specifies CASSPQGGGEKLFF.

The genes are TRBV28 and TRBJ1-3; D ambiguous. V lost 5 bases, J lost 2 bases, and 13 bases lay in between. This CDR3 spans 15 amino acids. From germline, CDR1 is MDHEN and CDR2 SYDVKM. Here the CDR3 reads CASSPTRVAGNTIYF. The CDR3 DNA is TGTGCCAGCAGTCCAACCCGGGTCGCTGGAAACACCATATATTTT.

V is TRBV7-6 and J is TRBJ2-7, with TRBD1 identical over 7 bases. The CDR3 has 14 amino acids. V shed 3 bases, J shed 2 bases, and the junction held 4 bases outside the gene matches. The germline CDR1 and CDR2 sequences are SGHVS and FNYEAQ. The CDR3 sequence: CASSLPGQTYEQYF. The CDR3 coding sequence is TGTGCCAGCAGCTTGCCGGGACAGACCTACGAGCAGTACTTC.

A few counts support this clone. V usage is TRBV9 and J usage is TRBJ2-1; a weak D match, TRBD2 (5 bases). Deletions cut 4 bases from V and 7 bases from J, with 21 bases between. The germline V gene encodes CDR1 SGDLS and CDR2 YYNGEE. The CDR3 consists of 16 residues. CDR3 loop: CASSPLLPSHRNEQFF. The CDR3 region has the DNA TGTGCCAGCAGCCCTTTATTGCCTAGCCATCGGAATGAGCAGTTCTTC.

Only one count was recorded for this clone. The chain carries TRBV27 and TRBJ2-7; 11 bases are a match to TRBD2. The germline V gene has CDR1 MNHEY and CDR2 SMNVEV (reference sequence). This CDR3 spans 14 amino acids. V trimming: 4 bases; J trimming: 5 bases; junction bases outside the gene matches: 4. CDR3 protein: CASSSSGRNNEQYF. In DNA form, the CDR3 reads TGTGCCAGCAGTTCTAGCGGGAGGAATAACGAGCAGTACTTC.

The V gene is TRBV7-6, the J gene TRBJ1-5, with a possible D match to TRBD1 (6 bases). CDR1 and CDR2 from the germline V gene are SGHVS and FNYEAQ. Trimming left V 5 bases short and J 4 bases short, with 9 bases between. This CDR3 contains 13 residues. As DNA, the CDR3 is TGTGCCAGCAGCGACGGACAGAATCAGCCCCAGCATTTT. This sequence encodes CASSDGQNQPQHF.

V is TRBV5-6 and J is TRBJ1-2; 8 nucleotides match TRBD1. The CDR3 covers 13 residues. Germline V gives CDR1 SGHDT, CDR2 YYEEEE. The ends lost 3 bases at V and 2 bases at J; junction bases unmatched: 0. In DNA form, the CDR3 reads TGTGCCAGCAGCTGGACAGGGAACTATGGCTACACCTTC. Protein sequence: CASSWTGNYGYTF.

CDR3 in amino acids: CAWRRTRYSYEQYF. The CDR3 DNA reads TGTGCCTGGAGGAGGACACGTTACTCCTACGAGCAGTACTTC. The chain has TRBV30 and TRBJ2-7; tentative D call: TRBD1 (5 bases). Trimming pared 3 bases from V and 0 bases from J, leaving 12 bases between. The CDR3 runs to 14 residues. From germline, CDR1 is GTSNPN and CDR2 SVGIG (reference sequence). Variable domain in full (rest from reference TRBV30 and TRBJ2-7): SQTIHQWPATLVQPVGSPLSLECTVEGTSNPNLYWYRQAAGRGLQLLFYSVGIGQISSEVPQNLSASRPQDRQFILSSKKLLLSDSGFYLCAWRRTRYSYEQYFGPGTRLTVT.

V is TRBV18 and J is TRBJ2-7, with TRBD1 matching over 7 bases. The V gene end was trimmed by 1 base and the J gene end by 6 bases; junction bases not matched to a gene: 6. The CDR3 extends over 14 amino acids. Germline V CDR1 and CDR2: KGHSH, LQKENI. CDR3: CASSPLRQGGEQYF. CDR3 DNA: TGTGCCAGCTCACCACTACGACAGGGCGGCGAGCAGTACTTC.

The chain joins TRBV11-2 to TRBJ2-7, with D possibly matching TRBD2 (6 bases). Germline assignment: CDR1 SGHAT and CDR2 FQNNGV. The CDR3 has 15 amino acids. The V end lost 5 bases, the J end lost 0 bases, and 14 bases lay between the germline ends. The CDR3 loop reads CASSTAGTGSYEQYF. The CDR3 DNA is TGTGCCAGCAGCACGGCGGGAACAGGCTCCTACGAGCAGTACTTC.